This TCR beta chain comes out of a study of shared clonotypes between healthy human individuals (dated by TCRdb to 2018 to 2021). Turning to the overall study: The cohort included three men and a couple of women between 18 and 49 years of age. Per donor, three plates each were used for CD4 naive and CD4 memory, two for CD8 naive, and one for CD8 memory. Libraries were prepared and TCR repertoires were sequenced by different laboratories using diverse techniques, in order to increase sequencing depth and limit assay-specific biases. To estimate repertoire size and how much clonotypes are shared between individuals, the study performed deep sequencing of blood TCR repertoires from roughly five healthy adults. Each donor's leukapheresis produced roughly between roughly 0.9 and 9 billion PBMCs. General conclusions and limits of the study: Larger estimated clonotype richness was generally found for naive subsets than for memory subsets. Sharing across a few donors was observed for approximately 4.6% of naive CD4, 3% to 3.5% of naive CD8, over 2% of memory CD4, and around 0.42% of memory CD8 clonotypes. Pairwise subsampling indicated that sequencing depth was expected to affect the degree of clonotype sharing among donors. Only blood was sampled, and tissue TCR repertoires likely differ from those in blood. The genetic and exposure-history diversity represented was limited by the small number of donors. Higher generation probabilities were observed for clonotypes shared by all four sorted-subset donors than for non-shared clonotypes. Rarefaction of sorted-subset datasets indicated incomplete sequencing despite the large sequencing depth.

Via the germline V gene (reference sequence), CDR1 is GTSNPN and CDR2 SVGIG. CDR3 length: 14 amino acids, cysteine to phenylalanine. The CDR3 DNA has 42 bases and is translated from base 1. V gives up 3 bases and J gives up 6 bases, and the segment between their germline ends measures 18 bases. Donors were healthy HIV-negative adults with no recently reported acute infections or vaccinations. All donors were Caucasian adults living in Nashville, Tennessee, USA. CD4+ T cells were enriched through magnetic negative selection, after which naive cells were positively selected on CD45RA and the remaining negative fraction served as the memory subset. After blood collection by leukapheresis, PBMCs were isolated using Ficoll-Histopaque density gradient centrifugation and then cryopreserved in the vapor phase of liquid nitrogen. Purity and quantity of every magnetically sorted T cell population were checked by analytical flow cytometry. Genomic DNA was isolated from every sorted fraction and measured by UV absorbance on a Nanodrop 2000c.

As concerns this clone: Its antigen remains undetermined. Base-call qualities are not available, and no considerably larger clone is one nucleotide away.

TCR CDR3 regions were amplified from genomic DNA by multiplex PCR using the deep immunoSEQ assay. For each cell subset, the extracted genomic DNA was distributed evenly across all wells of several immunoSEQ 96-well plates, and each plate served as one replicate. For sorted subsets, 200 ng of genomic DNA, equivalent to some 33,000 T cell genomes, went into each replicate PCR. The purified libraries were quantified using a Qubit 3.0 fluorometer, sized with a Bioanalyzer 2100, and then quantified again using the KAPA Library Quantification kit. Every immunoSEQ 96-well plate was sequenced on a separate single-read 150-cycle Illumina NextSeq 550 flow cell. Per the authors' processing: The immunoSEQ output contained only junctional sequences without quality scores, so filtering could not match that applied to full-length reads. Sequences were annotated with PyIR, a Python wrapper for IgBLAST v1.9, and V/J genes and CDR3 were assigned using IMGT germline references. Any read was removed if the V/J assignment was weak (E-value above 1e-6), the CDR3 was missing, or the read contained stop codons, out-of-frame junctions, or ambiguous translated residues. V3J clonotypes were defined by identical inferred V gene, J gene, and CDR3 amino acid sequence. Percentage overlap between repertoires was calculated by dividing the number of shared unique clonotypes by the size of the smaller repertoire. Three approaches were used to assess repertoire richness: RTK rarefaction, the Chao1 estimator, and Recon v2.1 estimates of unobserved clonotypes. Generation probabilities were computed with OLGA for all TCRbeta clonotypes obtained by the gDNA method from four donors. Entries here come from immuneACCESS through TCRdb and include only in-frame sequences with V and J called. Some clones fail to appear in such tables; in the studies checked, an unresolved V gene covers under half of the shortfall, and the cause of the remainder is unknown. From that table come the V and J calls and clone size; the DNA was used to work out D and trimming. The sample table lists approximately 2.5 million clones, over 85% of them with a count of one. Clones ranked in the top ten supply 0.14% of the sample.

The material sequenced was naive CD4+ T cells sorted from blood. Per the publication, the cell subset or site label means: CD45RA+ positively selected. The chain joins TRBV30 to TRBJ2-7; matching of 5 bases hints at TRBD1 as the D gene. The clonotype originates from a man between 18 and 29 years old in good health. The nucleotides read TGTGCCTGGAGAGACAGTATTTGGCTCGGCGAGCAGTACTTC. Its coded protein is CAWRDSIWLGEQYF.